This TCR beta chain was captured by sequencing in a study of vaccination effects on CD4 cells after COVID-19. Study details: After the second dose, samples were taken at median day 72. The researchers cultured fewer than 2.5 million PBMC per well with around 9.2 IU/ml IL-2 and roughly 9.1 ug/ml peptides.

Following culture for around 10 days, CD4+ T cells were isolated. Participants were given two doses of BNT162b2 or mRNA-1273 vaccine. A half-medium replacement with IL-2 medium was carried out on days 3 and 7. This clone has a handful of counts. The antigen remains unidentified. Germline values: CDR1 WNHNN, CDR2 SYGVQD (reference sequence). This CDR3 has 16 amino acids. V shed 4 bases and J shed 3 bases, with 16 bases lying between them. TCRdb keeps only in-frame clones here, not all; method: immunoSEQ multiplex PCR. The repertoire holds 47,000 or so clones, with 70% as singletons. The chain links TRBV10-1 to TRBJ2-1; TRBD2 might be the D (6 bases). The starting material was CD4+ T cells from PBMCs cultured without peptide, obtained after COVID-19 vaccination. The sequence was collected from a human donor who received a COVID-19 vaccine. The CDR3 is CASSGPAGTDYNEQFF. The DNA for the CDR3 is TGCGCCAGCAGTGGGCCAGCGGGCACTGACTACAATGAGCAGTTCTTC.